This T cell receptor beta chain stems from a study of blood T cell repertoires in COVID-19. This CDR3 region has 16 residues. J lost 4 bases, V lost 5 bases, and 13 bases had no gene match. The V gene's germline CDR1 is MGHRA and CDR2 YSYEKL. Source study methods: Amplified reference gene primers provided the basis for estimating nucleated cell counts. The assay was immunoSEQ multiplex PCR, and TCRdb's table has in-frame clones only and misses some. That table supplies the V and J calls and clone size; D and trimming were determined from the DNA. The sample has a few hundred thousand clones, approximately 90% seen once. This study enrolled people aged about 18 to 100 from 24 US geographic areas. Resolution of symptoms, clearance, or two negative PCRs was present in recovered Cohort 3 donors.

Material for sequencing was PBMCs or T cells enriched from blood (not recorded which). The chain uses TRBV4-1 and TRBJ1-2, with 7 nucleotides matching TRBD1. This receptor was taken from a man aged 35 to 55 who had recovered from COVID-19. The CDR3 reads CASSSTTGQQIYGYTF. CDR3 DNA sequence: TGCGCCAGCAGCTCAACGACGGGACAGCAGATCTATGGCTACACCTTC.